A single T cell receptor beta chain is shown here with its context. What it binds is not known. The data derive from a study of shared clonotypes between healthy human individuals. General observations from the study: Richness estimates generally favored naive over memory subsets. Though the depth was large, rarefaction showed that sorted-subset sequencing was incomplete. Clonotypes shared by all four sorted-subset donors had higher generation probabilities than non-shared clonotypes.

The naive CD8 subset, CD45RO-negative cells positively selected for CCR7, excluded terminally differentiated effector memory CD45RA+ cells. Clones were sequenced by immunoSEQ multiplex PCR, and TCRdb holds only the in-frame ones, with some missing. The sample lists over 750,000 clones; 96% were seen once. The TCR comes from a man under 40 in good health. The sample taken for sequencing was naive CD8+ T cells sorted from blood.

The CDR3 DNA sequence: TGTGCCAGTAGTCTAGCGGGAACCGCCTACAATGAGCAGTTCTTC. It translates to CASSLAGTAYNEQFF. The chain joins TRBV19 to TRBJ2-1, with 9 bases identical to TRBD2. From germline, CDR1 is LNHDA and CDR2 SQIVND (reference sequence). The trim removed 5 bases at V and 2 bases at J, leaving 4 bases unmatched. This CDR3 contains 15 residues.